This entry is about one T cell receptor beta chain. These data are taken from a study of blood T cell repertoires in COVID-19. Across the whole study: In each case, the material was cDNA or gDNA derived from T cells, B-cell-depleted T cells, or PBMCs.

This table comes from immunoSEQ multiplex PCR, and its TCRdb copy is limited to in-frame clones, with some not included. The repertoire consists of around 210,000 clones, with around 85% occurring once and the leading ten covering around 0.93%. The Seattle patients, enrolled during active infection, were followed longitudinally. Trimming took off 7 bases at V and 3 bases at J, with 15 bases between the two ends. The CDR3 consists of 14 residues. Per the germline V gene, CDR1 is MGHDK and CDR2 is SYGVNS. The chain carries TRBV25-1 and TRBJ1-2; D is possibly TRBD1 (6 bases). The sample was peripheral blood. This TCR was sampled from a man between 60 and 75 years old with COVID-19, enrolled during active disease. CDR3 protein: CASTRGDTHYGYTF. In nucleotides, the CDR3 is TGTGCCAGCACTCGGGGGGACACCCACTATGGCTACACCTTC.